This T cell receptor (beta chain) stems from a study of control samples from healthy donors and cancer patients. Repertoires were generated with immunoSEQ multiplex PCR, while TCRdb's copy carries only in-frame clones and drops some. Among about 150,000 clones listed, 94% were seen once. CDR3 length: 15 residues. The V end lost 0 bases, the J end lost 6 bases, and 14 bases lay between the germline ends. Germline CDR1 and CDR2: SGHNT and YYREEE (reference sequence). The chain couples TRBV5-4 to TRBJ2-3, with a tentative D call TRBD1 (6 bases). The TCR comes from a young woman in good health. Material: blood. CDR3 DNA sequence: TGTGCCAGCAGCTTGGGGACAGCATGGGGGGATACGCAGTATTTT. Translated, it gives CASSLGTAWGDTQYF.